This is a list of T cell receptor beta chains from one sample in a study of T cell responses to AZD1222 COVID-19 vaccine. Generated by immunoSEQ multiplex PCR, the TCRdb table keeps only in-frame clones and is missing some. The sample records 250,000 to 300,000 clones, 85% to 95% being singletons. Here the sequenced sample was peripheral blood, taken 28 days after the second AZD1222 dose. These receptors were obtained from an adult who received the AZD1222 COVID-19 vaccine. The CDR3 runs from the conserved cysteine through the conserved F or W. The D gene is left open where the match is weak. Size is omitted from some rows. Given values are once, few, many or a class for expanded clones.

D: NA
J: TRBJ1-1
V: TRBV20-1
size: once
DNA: TGCAGTGCTAGAGAAGAAGCTTTCTTT
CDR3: CSAREEAFF

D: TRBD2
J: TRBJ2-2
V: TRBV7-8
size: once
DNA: TGTGCCAGCAGCCAGGGACTAGCGGGGAGCGGGACCGGGGAGCTGTTTTTT
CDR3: CASSQGLAGSGTGELFF

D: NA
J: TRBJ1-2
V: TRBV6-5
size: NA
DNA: TGTGCCAGCAGTTACTCATACAAGAACTATGGCTACACCTTC
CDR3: CASSYSYKNYGYTF

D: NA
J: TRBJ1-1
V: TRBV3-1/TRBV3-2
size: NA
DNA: TGTGCCAGCAGCCAAGATGGAGGGGTCACTGAAGCTTTCTTT
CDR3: CASSQDGGVTEAFF

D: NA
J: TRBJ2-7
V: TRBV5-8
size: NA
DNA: TGTGCCAGCAGGTCTACCCATCACACTCCCGATTACGAGCAGTACTTC
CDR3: CASRSTHHTPDYEQYF

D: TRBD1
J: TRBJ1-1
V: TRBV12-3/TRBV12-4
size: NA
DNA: TGTGCCAGCAGCCCGACAGGGGGATTGATTTCTTTCTTT
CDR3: CASSPTGGLISFF

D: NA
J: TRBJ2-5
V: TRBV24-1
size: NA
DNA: TGTGCCACCAGTGCCTTAGCTCCGCCAGAGACCCAGTACTTC
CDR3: CATSALAPPETQYF

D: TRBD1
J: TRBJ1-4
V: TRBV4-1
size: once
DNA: TGCGCCAGCAGCCCGGGACAGGTAGCAACTAATGAAAAACTGTTTTTT
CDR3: CASSPGQVATNEKLFF

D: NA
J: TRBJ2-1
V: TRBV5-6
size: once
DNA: TGTGCCAGCAGCTCCCAATTAGCGGAAAGCTCCTACAATGAGCAGTTCTTC
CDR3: CASSSQLAESSYNEQFF

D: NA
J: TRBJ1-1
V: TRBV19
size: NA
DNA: TGTGCCAGTAGTGCCCCGAGGGAGTATGAAGCTTTCTTT
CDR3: CASSAPREYEAFF

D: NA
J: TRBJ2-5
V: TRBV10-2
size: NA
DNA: TGCGCCAGCAGTGGAGAGACCCAGTACTTC
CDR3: CASSGETQYF

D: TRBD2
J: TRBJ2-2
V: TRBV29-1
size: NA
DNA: TGCAGTGCCGCACGGGGACTAGCAGGCGGGGAGCTGTTTTTT
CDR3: CSAARGLAGGELFF

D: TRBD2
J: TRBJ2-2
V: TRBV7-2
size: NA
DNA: TGTGCCAGCAGCCCGGGACTAGCGGGAGGGCCGAACGGGGAGCTGTTTTTT
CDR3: CASSPGLAGGPNGELFF

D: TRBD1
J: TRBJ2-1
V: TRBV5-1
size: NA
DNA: TGCGCCAGCAGCTTAGGACAGGGCTACAATGAGCAGTTCTTC
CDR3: CASSLGQGYNEQFF

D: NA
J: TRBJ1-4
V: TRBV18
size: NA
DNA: TGTGCCAGCTCACCTGGAGGGCACCATAATGAAAAACTGTTTTTT
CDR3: CASSPGGHHNEKLFF

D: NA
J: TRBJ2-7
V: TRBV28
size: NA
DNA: TGTGCCAGCACCTGGGGCTTTACCTACGAGCAGTACTTC
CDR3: CASTWGFTYEQYF

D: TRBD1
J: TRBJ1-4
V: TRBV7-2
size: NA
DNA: TGTGCCAGCAGCATTCAGGGGGCTGAAAAACTGTTTTTT
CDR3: CASSIQGAEKLFF

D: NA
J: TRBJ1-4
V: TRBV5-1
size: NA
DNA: TGCGCCAGCAGCTATGGCAGAGAGTACGAAAAACTGTTTTTT
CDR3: CASSYGREYEKLFF

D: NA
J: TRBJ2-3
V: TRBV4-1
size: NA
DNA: TGCGCCAGCAGCCAACTGGTAAAGACAGATACGCAGTATTTT
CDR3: CASSQLVKTDTQYF

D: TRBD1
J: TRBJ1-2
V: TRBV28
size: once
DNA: TGTGCCAGCTCACAGGGGGGTTTTAACTATGGCTACACCTTC
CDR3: CASSQGGFNYGYTF

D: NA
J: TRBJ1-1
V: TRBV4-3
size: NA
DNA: TGCGCCAGCAGCCAACCCCCGGTCGGTCAGGGAGGGACTGAAGCTTTCTTT
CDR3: CASSQPPVGQGGTEAFF

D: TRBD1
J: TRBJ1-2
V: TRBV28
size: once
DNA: TGTGCCAGCAGTTTAAGGACAGGGGATGGCTACACCTTC
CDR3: CASSLRTGDGYTF

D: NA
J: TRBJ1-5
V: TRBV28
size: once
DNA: TGTGCCAGCAGTTTGGGGGCCTTACGGAGGGCGGGTGTTCAGCCCCAGCATTTT
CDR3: CASSLGALRRAGVQPQHF

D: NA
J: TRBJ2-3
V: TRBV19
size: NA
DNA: TGTGCCAGTAGTCGGGAGACGTCAGATACGCAGTATTTT
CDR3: CASSRETSDTQYF

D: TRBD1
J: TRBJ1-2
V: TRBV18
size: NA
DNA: TGTGCCAGCTCCGGACAGGGGGACTATGGCTACACCTTC
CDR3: CASSGQGDYGYTF

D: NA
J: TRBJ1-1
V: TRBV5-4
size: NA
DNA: TGTGCCAGCAGCTTGTGGGGGGACACTGAAGCTTTCTTT
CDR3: CASSLWGDTEAFF

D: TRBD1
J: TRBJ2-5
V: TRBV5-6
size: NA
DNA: TGTGCCAGCAGATGGACAGGGGAGGAAGAGACCCAGTACTTC
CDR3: CASRWTGEEETQYF

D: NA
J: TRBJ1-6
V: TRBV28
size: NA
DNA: TGTGCCAGCTTTCGGGGAGGGTTAAATTCACCCCTCCACTTT
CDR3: CASFRGGLNSPLHF

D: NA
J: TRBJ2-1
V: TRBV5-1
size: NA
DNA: TGCGCCAGCAGCTTTACCCCGGGCAATGAGCAGTTCTTC
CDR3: CASSFTPGNEQFF

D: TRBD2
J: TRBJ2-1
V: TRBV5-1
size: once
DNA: TGCGCCAGCAGCTTGAATCCCAGCGGGAGCTCCTACAATGAGCAGTTCTTC
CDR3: CASSLNPSGSSYNEQFF